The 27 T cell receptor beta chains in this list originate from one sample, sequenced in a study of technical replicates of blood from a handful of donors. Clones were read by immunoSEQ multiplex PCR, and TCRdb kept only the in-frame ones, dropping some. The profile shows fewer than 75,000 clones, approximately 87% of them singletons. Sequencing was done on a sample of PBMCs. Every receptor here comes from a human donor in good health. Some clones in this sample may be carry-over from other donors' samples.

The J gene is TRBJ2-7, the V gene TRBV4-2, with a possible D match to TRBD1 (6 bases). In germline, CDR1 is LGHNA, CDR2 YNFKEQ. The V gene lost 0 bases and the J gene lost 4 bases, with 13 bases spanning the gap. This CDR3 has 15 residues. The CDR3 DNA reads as TGTGCCAGCAGCCAAGATCGAGGGGGTGGGTACGAGCAGTACTTC. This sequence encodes CASSQDRGGGYEQYF.

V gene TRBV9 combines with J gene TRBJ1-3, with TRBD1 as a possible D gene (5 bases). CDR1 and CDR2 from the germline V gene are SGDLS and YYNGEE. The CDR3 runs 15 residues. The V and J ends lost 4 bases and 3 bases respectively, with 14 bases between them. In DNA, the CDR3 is TGTGCCAGCAGCCTAGAGGGGTCCGTTGGAAACACCATATATTTT. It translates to CASSLEGSVGNTIYF. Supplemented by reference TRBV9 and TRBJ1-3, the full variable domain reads DSGVTQTPKHLITATGQRVTLRCSPRSGDLSVYWYQQSLDQGLQFLIQYYNGEERAKGNILERFSAQQFPDLHSELNLSSLELGDSALYFCASSLEGSVGNTIYFGEGSWLTVV.

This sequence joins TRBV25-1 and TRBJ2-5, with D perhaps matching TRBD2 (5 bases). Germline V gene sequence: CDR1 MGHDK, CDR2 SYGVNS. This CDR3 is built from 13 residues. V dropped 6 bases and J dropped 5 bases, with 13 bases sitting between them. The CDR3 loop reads CASRSIGGETQYF. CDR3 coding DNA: TGTGCCAGCAGATCAATTGGCGGGGAGACCCAGTACTTC.

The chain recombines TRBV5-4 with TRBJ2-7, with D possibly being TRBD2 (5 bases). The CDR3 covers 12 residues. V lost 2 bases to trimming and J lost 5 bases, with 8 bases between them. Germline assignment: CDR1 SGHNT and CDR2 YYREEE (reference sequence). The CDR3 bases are TGTGCCAGCAGCTTTGGACTGAACGAGCAGTACTTC. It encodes CASSFGLNEQYF.

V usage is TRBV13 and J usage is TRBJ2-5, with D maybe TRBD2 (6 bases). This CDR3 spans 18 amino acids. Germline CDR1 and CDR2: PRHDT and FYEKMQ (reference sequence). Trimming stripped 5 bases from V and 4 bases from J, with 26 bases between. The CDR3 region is CASSNRINSYGSGETQYF. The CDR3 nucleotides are TGTGCCAGCAGCAACCGTATAAATTCTTACGGGAGTGGAGAGACCCAGTACTTC.

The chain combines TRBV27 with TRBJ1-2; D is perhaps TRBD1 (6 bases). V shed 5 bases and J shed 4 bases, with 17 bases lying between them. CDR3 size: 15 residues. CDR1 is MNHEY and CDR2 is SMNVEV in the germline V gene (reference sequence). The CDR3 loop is CASSPLLRGGYGYTF. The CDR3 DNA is TGTGCCAGCAGTCCGCTGTTGAGGGGGGGCTATGGCTACACCTTC.

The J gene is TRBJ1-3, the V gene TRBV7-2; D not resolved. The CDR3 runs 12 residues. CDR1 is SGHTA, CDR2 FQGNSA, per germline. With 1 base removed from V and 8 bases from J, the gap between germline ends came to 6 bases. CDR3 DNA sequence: TGTGCCAGCAGCTTAGGGAGGGACACCATATATTTT. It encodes CASSLGRDTIYF.

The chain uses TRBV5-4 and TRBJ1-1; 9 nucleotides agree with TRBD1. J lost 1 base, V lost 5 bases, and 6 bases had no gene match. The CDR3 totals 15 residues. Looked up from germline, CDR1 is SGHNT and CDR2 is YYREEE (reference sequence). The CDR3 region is CASSSEGQGNTEAFF. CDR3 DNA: TGTGCCAGCAGTTCAGAGGGACAGGGGAACACTGAAGCTTTCTTT.

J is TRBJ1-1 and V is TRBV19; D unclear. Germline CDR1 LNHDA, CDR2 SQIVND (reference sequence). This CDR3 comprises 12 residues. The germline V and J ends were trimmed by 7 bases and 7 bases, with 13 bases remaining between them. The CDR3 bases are TGTGCCAGTACCCCGGGAGGATATGAAGCTTTCTTT. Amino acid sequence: CASTPGGYEAFF.

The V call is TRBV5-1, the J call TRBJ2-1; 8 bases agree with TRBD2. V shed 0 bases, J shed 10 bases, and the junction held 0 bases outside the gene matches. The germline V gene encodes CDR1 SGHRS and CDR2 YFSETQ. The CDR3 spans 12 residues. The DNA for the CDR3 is TGCGCCAGCAGCTTGGGACTAGCGGAGCAGTTCTTC. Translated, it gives CASSLGLAEQFF.

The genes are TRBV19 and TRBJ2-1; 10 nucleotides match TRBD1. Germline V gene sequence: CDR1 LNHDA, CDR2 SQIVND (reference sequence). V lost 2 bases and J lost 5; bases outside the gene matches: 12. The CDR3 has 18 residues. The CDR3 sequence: CASSINLDRGFYDNEQFF. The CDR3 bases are TGTGCCAGTAGTATAAACCTGGACAGGGGGTTTTACGACAATGAGCAGTTCTTC. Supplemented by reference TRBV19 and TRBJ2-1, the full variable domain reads DGGITQSPKYLFRKEGQNVTLSCEQNLNHDAMYWYRQDPGQGLRLIYYSQIVNDFQKGDIAEGYSVSREKKESFPLTVTSAQKNPTAFYLCASSINLDRGFYDNEQFFGPGTRLTVL.

CDR3 loop: CSVDRSNTGELFF. CDR3 sequence (DNA): TGCAGCGTTGACAGGTCGAACACCGGGGAGCTGTTTTTT. The V and J genes are TRBV29-1 and TRBJ2-2, with D hard to call. Germline loops: CDR1 SQVTM, CDR2 ANQGSEA. Trimming removed 3 bases from V and 0 bases from J, with 5 bases in between. This CDR3 is built from 13 residues.

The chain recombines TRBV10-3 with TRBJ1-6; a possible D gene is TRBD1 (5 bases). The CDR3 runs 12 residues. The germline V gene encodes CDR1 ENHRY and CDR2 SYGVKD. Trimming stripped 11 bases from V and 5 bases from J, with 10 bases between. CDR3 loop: CAVGGNNSPLHF. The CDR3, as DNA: TGTGCCGTCGGGGGGAATAATTCACCCCTCCACTTT.

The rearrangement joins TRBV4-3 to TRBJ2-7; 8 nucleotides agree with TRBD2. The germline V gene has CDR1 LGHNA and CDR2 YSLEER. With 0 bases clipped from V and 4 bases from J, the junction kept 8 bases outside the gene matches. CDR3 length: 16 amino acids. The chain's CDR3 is CASSQETRLAGYEQYF. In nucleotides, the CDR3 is TGCGCCAGCAGCCAAGAGACCCGGCTAGCGGGTTACGAGCAGTACTTC.

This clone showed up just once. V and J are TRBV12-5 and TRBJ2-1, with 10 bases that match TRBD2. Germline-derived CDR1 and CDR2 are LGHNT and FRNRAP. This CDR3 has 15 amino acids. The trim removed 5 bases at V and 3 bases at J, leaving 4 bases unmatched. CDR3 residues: CASGTRTSGYNEQFF. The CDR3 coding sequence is TGTGCTAGTGGTACCCGGACTAGCGGCTACAATGAGCAGTTCTTC. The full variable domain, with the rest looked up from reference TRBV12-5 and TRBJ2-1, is DARVTQTPRHKVTEMGQEVTMRCQPILGHNTVFWYRQTMMQGLELLAYFRNRAPLDDSGMPKDRFSAEMPDATLATLKIQPSEPRDSAVYFCASGTRTSGYNEQFFGPGTRLTVL.

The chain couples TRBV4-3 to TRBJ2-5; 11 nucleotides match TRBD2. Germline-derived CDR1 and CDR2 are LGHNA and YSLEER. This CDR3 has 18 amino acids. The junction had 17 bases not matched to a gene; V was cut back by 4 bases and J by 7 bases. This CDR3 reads CASSPKGGGLAGGGTQYF. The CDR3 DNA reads TGCGCCAGCAGCCCTAAAGGGGGCGGACTAGCGGGTGGGGGGACCCAGTACTTC.

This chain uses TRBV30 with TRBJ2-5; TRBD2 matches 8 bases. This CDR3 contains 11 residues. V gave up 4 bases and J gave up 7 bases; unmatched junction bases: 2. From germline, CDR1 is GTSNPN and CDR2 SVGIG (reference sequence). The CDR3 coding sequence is TGTGCCTGGATTGCGGGAGGGACCCAGTACTTC. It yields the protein CAWIAGGTQYF.

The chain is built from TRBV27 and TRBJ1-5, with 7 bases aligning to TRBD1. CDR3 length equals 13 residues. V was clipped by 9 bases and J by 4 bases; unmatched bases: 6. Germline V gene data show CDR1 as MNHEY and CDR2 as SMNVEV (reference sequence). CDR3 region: CARMTGSNQPQHF. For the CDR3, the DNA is TGTGCCAGGATGACAGGGTCAAATCAGCCCCAGCATTTT.

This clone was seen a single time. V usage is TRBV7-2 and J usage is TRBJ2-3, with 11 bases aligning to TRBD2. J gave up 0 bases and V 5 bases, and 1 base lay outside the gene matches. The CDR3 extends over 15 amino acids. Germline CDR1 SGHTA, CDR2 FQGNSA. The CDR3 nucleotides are TGTGCCAGCAGCCGGACTAGCGGGAGCACAGATACGCAGTATTTT. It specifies CASSRTSGSTDTQYF. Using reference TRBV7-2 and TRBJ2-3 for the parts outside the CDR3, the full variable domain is GAGVSQSPSNKVTEKGKDVELRCDPISGHTALYWYRQSLGQGLEFLIYFQGNSAPDKSGLPSDRFSAERTGGSVSTLTIQRTQQEDSAVYLCASSRTSGSTDTQYFGPGTRLTVL.

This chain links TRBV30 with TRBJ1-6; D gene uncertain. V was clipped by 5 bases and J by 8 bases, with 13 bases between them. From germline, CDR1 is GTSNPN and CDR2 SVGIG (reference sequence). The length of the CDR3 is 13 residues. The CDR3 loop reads CAWAEMEHSPLHF. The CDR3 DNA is TGTGCCTGGGCAGAGATGGAGCATTCACCCCTCCACTTT.

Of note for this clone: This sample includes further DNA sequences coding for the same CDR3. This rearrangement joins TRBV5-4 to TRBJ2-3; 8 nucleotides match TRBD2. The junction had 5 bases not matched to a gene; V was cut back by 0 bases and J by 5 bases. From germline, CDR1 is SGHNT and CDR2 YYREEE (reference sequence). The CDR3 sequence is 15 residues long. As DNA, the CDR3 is TGTGCCAGCAGCTTGGCGGGAGGGCCTGGAGATACGCAGTATTTT. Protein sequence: CASSLAGGPGDTQYF.

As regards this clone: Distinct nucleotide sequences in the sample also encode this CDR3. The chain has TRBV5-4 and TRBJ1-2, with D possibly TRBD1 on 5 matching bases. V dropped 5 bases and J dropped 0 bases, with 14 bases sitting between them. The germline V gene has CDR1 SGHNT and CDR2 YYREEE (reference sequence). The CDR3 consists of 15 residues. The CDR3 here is CASSDRRNANYGYTF. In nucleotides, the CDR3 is TGTGCCAGCAGTGACAGACGGAACGCTAACTATGGCTACACCTTC.

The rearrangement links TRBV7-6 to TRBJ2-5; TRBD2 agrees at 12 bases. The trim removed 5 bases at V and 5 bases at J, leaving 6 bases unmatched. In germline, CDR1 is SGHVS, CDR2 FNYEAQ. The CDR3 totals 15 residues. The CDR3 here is CASSHSSGRAETQYF. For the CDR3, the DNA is TGTGCCAGCAGCCATTCTAGCGGGAGGGCCGAGACCCAGTACTTC.

The CDR3 loop reads CASSGDSSYEQYF. The CDR3 region has the DNA TGTGCCAGCAGCGGGGACAGTAGCTACGAGCAGTACTTC. The chain links TRBV5-4 to TRBJ2-7; the match to TRBD1 covers 7 bases. Germline lookup yields CDR1 SGHNT and CDR2 YYREEE (reference sequence). J was trimmed by 3 bases and V by 4 bases; bases with no gene match: 4. This CDR3 region has 13 residues.

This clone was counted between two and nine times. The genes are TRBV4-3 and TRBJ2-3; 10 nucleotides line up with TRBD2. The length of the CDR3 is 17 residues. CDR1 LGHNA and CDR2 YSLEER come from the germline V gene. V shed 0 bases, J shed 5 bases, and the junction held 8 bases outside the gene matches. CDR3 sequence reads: CASSQDAQRGGRDTQYF. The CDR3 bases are TGCGCCAGCAGCCAAGATGCTCAGCGGGGGGGGCGAGATACGCAGTATTTT.

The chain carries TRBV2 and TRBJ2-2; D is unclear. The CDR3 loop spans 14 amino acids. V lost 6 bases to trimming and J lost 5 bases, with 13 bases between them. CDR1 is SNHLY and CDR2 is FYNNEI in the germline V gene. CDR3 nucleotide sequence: TGTGCCAGCAGGTGGGCCTCAATAACCGGGGAGCTGTTTTTT. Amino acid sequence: CASRWASITGELFF.

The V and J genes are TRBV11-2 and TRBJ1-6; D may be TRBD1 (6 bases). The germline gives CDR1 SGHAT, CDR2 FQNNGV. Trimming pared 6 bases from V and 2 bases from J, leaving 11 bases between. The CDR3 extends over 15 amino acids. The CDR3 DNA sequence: TGTGCCAGCAGTTCCAGGGGCACCTATAATTCACCCCTCCACTTT. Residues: CASSSRGTYNSPLHF.